The sequence of this TCR beta chain was determined in a study of shared clonotypes between healthy human individuals. Terminally differentiated effector memory CD45RA+ cells were excluded by CCR7 positive selection of CD45RO-negative cells. As regards this clone: As yet, its antigen is unknown.

General study results and limits: Around 5% of naive CD4 clonotypes were common to a few donors.

The CDR3 has 13 amino acids. V was pared by 5 bases and J by 6 bases, with 14 bases between. Germline CDR1 is SEHNR and CDR2 is FQNEAQ (reference sequence). Profiled with immunoSEQ multiplex PCR; TCRdb holds only in-frame clones, not every one. The sample carries about 2 million clones, approximately 94% recorded once. This TCR was sampled from a man aged 18-30 years in good health. Sequenced sample: naive CD8+ T cells sorted from blood. J is TRBJ2-7 and V is TRBV7-9; D ambiguous. For the CDR3, the DNA is TGTGCCAGCAGCCCCCCTCTTGTTTCCGAGCAGTACTTC. Protein: CASSPPLVSEQYF. The variable domain in full, completed from reference TRBV7-9 and TRBJ2-7, reads DTGVSQNPRHKITKRGQNVTFRCDPISEHNRLYWYRQTLGQGPEFLTYFQNEAQLEKSRLLSDRFSAERPKGSFSTLEIQRTEQGDSAMYLCASSPPLVSEQYFGPGTRLTVT.